The sequence of this T cell receptor (beta chain) was determined in a study of PD-L1 blockade in urothelial cancer. In the study overall: Timepoints chosen for blood analysis were 3 weeks (second dose) and 6 weeks after treatment start. Blood yielded a median of around 150,000 T cells per sample.

PCRs each included synthetic TCR analog templates spiked in. Here immunoSEQ multiplex PCR was the method, and the copy in TCRdb shows in-frame clones only, minus some. The sample yields fewer than 75,000 clones, 75% to 90% seen once. Time point indicated: pretreatment peripheral blood. Patients had locally advanced or metastatic urothelial carcinoma. The CDR3 length is 19 residues. Germline V gives CDR1 SGHTA, CDR2 FQGNSA. The junction had 17 bases not matched to a gene; V was cut back by 4 bases and J by 0 bases. The sample was PBMCs, taken around atezolizumab (anti-PD-L1) treatment. The chain recombines TRBV7-2 with TRBJ2-5, with TRBD2 identical over 7 bases. This receptor was identified in a man in his sixties or seventies with urothelial cancer. The CDR3 DNA follows: TGTGCCAGCAGCTCCCCCATCCCCGGGAGGCTGGGCAACCAAGAGACCCAGTACTTC. Its translation is CASSSPIPGRLGNQETQYF.